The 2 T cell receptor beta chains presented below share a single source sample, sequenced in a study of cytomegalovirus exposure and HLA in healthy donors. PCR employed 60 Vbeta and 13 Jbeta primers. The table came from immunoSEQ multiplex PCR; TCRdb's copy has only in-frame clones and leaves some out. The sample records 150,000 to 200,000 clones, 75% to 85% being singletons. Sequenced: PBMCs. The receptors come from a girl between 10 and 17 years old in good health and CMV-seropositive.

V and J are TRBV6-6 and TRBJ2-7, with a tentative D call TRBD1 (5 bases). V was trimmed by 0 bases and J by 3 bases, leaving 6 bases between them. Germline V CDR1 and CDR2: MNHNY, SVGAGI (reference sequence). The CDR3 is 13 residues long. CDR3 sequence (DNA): TGTGCCAGCAGTTACTCGACAGTCTACGAGCAGTACTTC. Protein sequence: CASSYSTVYEQYF.

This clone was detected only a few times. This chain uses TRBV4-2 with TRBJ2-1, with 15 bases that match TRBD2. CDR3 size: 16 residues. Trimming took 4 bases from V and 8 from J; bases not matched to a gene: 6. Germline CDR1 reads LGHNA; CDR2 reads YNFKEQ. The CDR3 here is CASSPGLAGGSDEQFF. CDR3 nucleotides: TGTGCCAGCAGCCCGGGACTAGCGGGGGGTAGCGATGAGCAGTTCTTC.